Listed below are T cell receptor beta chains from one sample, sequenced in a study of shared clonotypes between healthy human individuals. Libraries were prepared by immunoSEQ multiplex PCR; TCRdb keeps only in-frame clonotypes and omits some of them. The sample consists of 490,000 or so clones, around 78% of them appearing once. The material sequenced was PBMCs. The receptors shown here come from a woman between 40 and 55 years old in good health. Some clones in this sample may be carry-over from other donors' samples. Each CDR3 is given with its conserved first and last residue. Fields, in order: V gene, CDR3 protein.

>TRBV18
CATKGSVAGPADTQYF
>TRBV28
CASRGSGRVYEQYF
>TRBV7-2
CASSRDRGPYEQYF
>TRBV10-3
CAISDRGLYEQYF
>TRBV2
CASREPGLISTDTQYF
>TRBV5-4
CASSLREAPGGEQYF
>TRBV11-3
CASSLRGKSNEQFF
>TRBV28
CASSFRWGGTEAFF
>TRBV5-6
CASSLAVAGYGNTDTQYF
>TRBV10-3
CAISDSSGRHEQFF
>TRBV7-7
CASSLAGTMETQYF
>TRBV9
CASSVDWRAYEQYF
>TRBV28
CASSLGGEGGLNQPQHF
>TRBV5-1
CASSAGLAGYNEQFF
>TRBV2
CASRTINTGELFF
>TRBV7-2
CASSLVAGGPEEQFF
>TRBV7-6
CASSNSGSPEQYF
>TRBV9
CASSAGDRGLGANVLTF
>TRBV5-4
CATRLGQGADEQFF
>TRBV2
CASTDFLRDKNSGRYF
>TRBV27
CASSPRGGPYEQYF
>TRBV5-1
CASSLGYEQYF
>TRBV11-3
CASSLGAGVPNEQFF
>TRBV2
CASNRPAVARSPLHF